This T cell receptor (beta chain) was recorded in a study of blood T cell repertoires in COVID-19. At the level of the study: Sites in the United States, Italy and Spain provided acute and convalescent COVID-19 samples. PBMCs, B-cell-depleted T cells, or T cells were the source of the cDNA or gDNA that made up the material.

In terms of age and location, participants ranged from roughly 18 to 95 years and lived in 24 US areas. This CDR3 is built from 12 residues. Germline lookup yields CDR1 MDHEN and CDR2 SYDVKM. The V and J ends lost 4 bases and 8 bases, in that order; junction bases with no gene match: 4. Original analysis: Amplification of reference gene primers was used by the study to estimate nucleated cell counts. Sequencing was performed with immunoSEQ multiplex PCR; in TCRdb, only in-frame clones are kept and a portion is missing. V and J calls and clone size are copied from that table; D and trimming were computed from the DNA. This table holds 200,000 to 250,000 clones, 65% to 90% found once.

The chain carries TRBV28 and TRBJ1-2, with 7 bases lining up with TRBD1. Sequences were obtained from PBMCs or T cells enriched from blood (not recorded which). The sequence was obtained from a woman in her 50s with acute COVID-19. The CDR3 reads CASSWDSLGYTF. The CDR3 DNA follows: TGTGCCAGCAGTTGGGACAGCCTAGGCTACACCTTC.